This TCR beta chain was profiled in a study of T cell responses to AZD1222 COVID-19 vaccine. Clones were sequenced by immunoSEQ multiplex PCR, and TCRdb holds only the in-frame ones, with some missing. The sample shows under 170,000 clones, less than 95% of them seen only once. The CDR3 runs 13 residues. Germline CDR1 SGHRS, CDR2 YFSETQ. The V and J ends lost 7 bases and 0 bases respectively, with 10 bases between them. This TCR was recovered from an adult in good health. This chain connects TRBV5-1 to TRBJ1-1; D unclear. The material was peripheral blood, obtained on day 0 of AZD1222 vaccination. The CDR3, as DNA: TGCGCCAGCGGCTATGGTTTGAACACTGAAGCTTTCTTT. As protein: CASGYGLNTEAFF.